This T cell receptor (beta chain) emerged from a study of blood T cell repertoires in COVID-19. This table comes from immunoSEQ multiplex PCR, and its TCRdb copy is limited to in-frame clones, with some not included. This repertoire shows just under 250,000 clones, 86% found once; its top ten account for just over 3%. The CDR3 extends over 13 amino acids. Germline V CDR1 and CDR2: SQVTM, ANQGSEA. The V segment lost 3 bases and the J segment 4 bases; nucleotides outside the gene matches: 2. Material: peripheral blood. The receptor comes from a woman aged 30 to 39 who had recovered from COVID-19. The chain combines TRBV29-1 with TRBJ1-4; 7 bases agree with TRBD1. The CDR3 DNA reads as TGCAGCGTTGAGACAGGGTTTAATGAAAAACTGTTTTTT. Translation gives CSVETGFNEKLFF.